The 11 T cell receptor beta chains in this list originate from one sample, sequenced in a study of cytomegalovirus exposure and HLA in healthy donors. Measured with immunoSEQ multiplex PCR; TCRdb has only the in-frame clones, and not every one. The table shows some 68,000 clones, with 90% to 95% occurring only once. The specimen sequenced was PBMCs. The receptors were sampled from a young man in good health and CMV-seropositive.

The chain has TRBV18 and TRBJ2-7; D might be TRBD1 (5 bases). CDR1 and CDR2 (germline): KGHSH, LQKENI. The CDR3 is made up of 16 amino acids. The V end was cut by 0 bases, the J end by 0 bases, with 12 bases between. The CDR3 loop is CASSPPGALSSYEQYF. The CDR3 DNA reads as TGTGCCAGCTCACCACCAGGGGCCCTCAGCTCCTACGAGCAGTACTTC.

J is TRBJ2-3 and V is TRBV10-2; TRBD2 might be the D (6 bases). In germline, CDR1 is WSHSY, CDR2 SAAADI. The CDR3 is 13 residues long. V was clipped by 3 bases and J by 3 bases, with 7 bases between them. CDR3 bases: TGCGCCAGCAGTGATGCGGGAACAGATACGCAGTATTTT. It encodes CASSDAGTDTQYF.

V usage is TRBV27 and J usage is TRBJ1-6; TRBD1 aligns across 7 bases. This CDR3 is 17 amino acids long. The germline V gene encodes CDR1 MNHEY and CDR2 SMNVEV (reference sequence). The trim removed 2 bases at V and 2 bases at J, leaving 6 bases unmatched. The CDR3 here is CASSLRTGDTYNSPLHF. As DNA, the CDR3 is TGTGCCAGCAGTTTACGAACAGGGGACACCTATAATTCACCCCTCCACTTT.

The gene calls are TRBV27 and TRBJ1-5; 9 positions agree with TRBD1. V lost 1 base and J lost 6; bases outside the gene matches: 10. Germline V CDR1 and CDR2: MNHEY, SMNVEV (reference sequence). The CDR3 consists of 17 residues. The CDR3 sequence is CASSLLPWTGEGQPQHF. DNA for the CDR3: TGTGCCAGCAGTTTATTACCGTGGACAGGGGAAGGTCAGCCCCAGCATTTT.

Notes on this clone: A junction boundary mismatches the germline segment, possibly from a read error. The chain has TRBV7-9 and TRBJ2-1; D not resolved. Germline V gives CDR1 SEHNR, CDR2 FQNEAQ (reference sequence). This CDR3 has 12 residues. For the CDR3, the DNA is TGTGCCAGCAGCTTATCCTCCAATGAGCAGTTCTTC. It translates to CASSLSSNEQFF.

The chain employs TRBV19 and TRBJ2-1; 12 bases align to TRBD2. V dropped 10 bases and J dropped 9; count of bases not matched to a gene: 7. CDR1 LNHDA and CDR2 SQIVND come from the germline V gene (reference sequence). The CDR3 loop spans 13 amino acids. The CDR3 loop is CATGLAGLGEQFF. The CDR3 DNA reads as TGTGCCACCGGACTAGCGGGATTGGGTGAGCAGTTCTTC. Full variable domain (remainder filled in from reference TRBV19 and TRBJ2-1): DGGITQSPKYLFRKEGQNVTLSCEQNLNHDAMYWYRQDPGQGLRLIYYSQIVNDFQKGDIAEGYSVSREKKESFPLTVTSAQKNPTAFYLCATGLAGLGEQFFGPGTRLTVL.

CDR3 amino acids: CASSSQAGGSETQYF. CDR3 DNA sequence: TGTGCCAGCAGCTCCCAAGCGGGAGGATCGGAGACCCAGTACTTC. The V and J genes are TRBV7-3 and TRBJ2-5, with TRBD2 matching over 9 bases. The J segment lost 5 bases and the V segment lost 4 bases, leaving 8 bases of the junction unmatched. This CDR3 comprises 15 residues. Germline lookup yields CDR1 SGHTA and CDR2 FQGTGA.

The chain combines TRBV6-1 with TRBJ1-5; D is perhaps TRBD1 (6 bases). The V gene's germline CDR1 is MNHNS and CDR2 SASEGT. The V end lost 8 bases, the J end lost 3 bases, and 17 bases lay between the germline ends. The length of the CDR3 is 15 residues. CDR3 sequence (DNA): TGTGCCAGCCAACCCCTGGGGGCAAACAATCAGCCCCAGCATTTT. Translating it yields CASQPLGANNQPQHF.

The chain couples TRBV30 to TRBJ1-1; D may be TRBD1 (5 bases). The V end was cut by 3 bases, the J end by 5 bases, with 10 bases between. The CDR3 sequence is 12 residues long. Germline values: CDR1 GTSNPN, CDR2 SVGIG (reference sequence). For the CDR3, the DNA is TGTGCCTGGAGCCCGGGGGTTACTGAAGCTTTCTTT. This translates into CAWSPGVTEAFF. The full variable domain, its missing parts supplied by reference TRBV30 and TRBJ1-1, is SQTIHQWPATLVQPVGSPLSLECTVEGTSNPNLYWYRQAAGRGLQLLFYSVGIGQISSEVPQNLSASRPQDRQFILSSKKLLLSDSGFYLCAWSPGVTEAFFGQGTRLTVV.

The chain uses TRBV28 and TRBJ2-1, with D possibly being TRBD2 (6 bases). The CDR3 has 15 residues. Between the trimmed V and J ends, which lost 3 bases and 0 bases, there was a span of 9 bases. Germline V gene lookup returns CDR1 MDHEN and CDR2 SYDVKM. CDR3 sequence: CASSFPEGSYNEQFF. CDR3 nucleotides: TGTGCCAGCAGTTTTCCGGAGGGCTCCTACAATGAGCAGTTCTTC.

The chain has TRBV29-1 and TRBJ2-1; TRBD2 matches 10 bases. Germline CDR1 and CDR2: SQVTM and ANQGSEA. The J segment lost 7 bases and the V segment lost 6 bases, leaving 12 bases of the junction unmatched. The CDR3 sequence is 15 residues long. The CDR3 here is CSVRWEREGGNEQFF. CDR3 DNA sequence: TGCAGCGTCCGATGGGAGCGGGAGGGGGGGAATGAGCAGTTCTTC.